This entry lists 17 T cell receptor beta chains sequenced from one sample in a study of T-cell reconstitution after alpha-beta-depleted transplantation in children. Unique molecular identifiers were incorporated during preparation of the TCRbeta library. TCRdb reprocessed the PCR reads with MiXCR, giving one entry per CDR3 protein. Of nearly 350,000 distinct CDR3 sequences in the sample, around 15% were seen once. The sequencing here drew on PBMCs, mostly from graft donor cells, taken 360 days after TCRalphabeta/CD19-depleted stem cell transplant. These receptors were taken from a male patient between 2 and 10 years old who had a stem cell transplant for acute lymphoblastic leukemia, so the T cells may come from the graft donor.

A few counts support this clonotype. This chain joins TRBV5-5 and TRBJ1-3, with D possibly TRBD1 on 5 matching bases. The CDR3 spans 16 residues. The V gene's germline CDR1 is SGHKS and CDR2 YYEKEE (reference sequence). The germline V and J ends were trimmed by 2 bases and 0 bases, with 12 bases remaining between them. DNA of the CDR3: TGTGCCAGCAGCTTAGGTGACAGCAACTCTGGAAACACCATATATTTT. As protein: CASSLGDSNSGNTIYF. Based on the CDR3 plus reference TRBV5-5 and TRBJ1-3, the full variable domain is DAGVTQSPTHLIKTRGQQVTLRCSPISGHKSVSWYQQVLGQGPQFIFQYYEKEERGRGNFPDRFSARQFPNYSSELNVNALLLGDSALYLCASSLGDSNSGNTIYFGEGSWLTVV.

The table lists this clonotype with many counts. The rearrangement uses TRBV28 and TRBJ1-4; D gene ambiguous. Germline loops: CDR1 MDHEN, CDR2 SYDVKM. The CDR3 is made up of 17 amino acids. V lost 1 base and J 7 bases, leaving 19 bases between the germline ends. The CDR3 DNA sequence: TGTGCCAGCAGTTTATTCGGCGGAAAGGTCGACGGTGAAAAACTGTTTTTT. It codes for CASSLFGGKVDGEKLFF.

The CDR3 region has the DNA TGCGCCAGCAGGGTGAGACAGCTGCAAGAGACCCAGTACTTC. Its translation: CASRVRQLQETQYF. This sequence joins TRBV10-2 and TRBJ2-5, with D perhaps matching TRBD1 (5 bases). The CDR3 is 14 residues long. The germline V and J ends were trimmed by 6 bases and 2 bases, with 13 bases remaining between them. Per germline, CDR1 WSHSY and CDR2 SAAADI.

CDR3 nucleotides: TGTGCCAGCAGTTTATTTGGCAGGTCTAATGAAAAACTGTTTTTT. Encoded protein: CASSLFGRSNEKLFF. The gene calls are TRBV28 and TRBJ1-4; D not certain. The CDR3 has 15 residues. Germline V lookup: CDR1 MDHEN, CDR2 SYDVKM. V lost 1 base and J 3 bases, leaving 9 bases between the germline ends.

This clonotype was observed a few times. This chain joins TRBV12-3 or TRBV12-4 and TRBJ1-4; tentatively, D is TRBD1 (6 bases). V gave up 5 bases and J gave up 1 base, with 8 bases separating them. This CDR3 region has 14 residues. In DNA form, the CDR3 reads TGTGCCAGCAGTCTACAGGGAACTAATGAAAAACTGTTTTTT. It is translated as CASSLQGTNEKLFF.

In its sample, this clonotype was seen a few times. This chain uses TRBV11-1 with TRBJ2-7, with 16 bases lining up with TRBD2. With 4 bases clipped from V and 3 bases from J, the junction kept 9 bases outside the gene matches. Germline V gives CDR1 SGHAT, CDR2 FQDESV (reference sequence). The CDR3 length is 18 residues. The DNA for the CDR3 is TGTGCCAGCAGCTCGGGACTAGCGGGAGGGCCCCCCTTCTACGAGCAGTACTTC. Residues: CASSSGLAGGPPFYEQYF.

This chain joins TRBV4-3 and TRBJ2-7, with D possibly TRBD1 on 5 matching bases. Germline lookup yields CDR1 LGHNA and CDR2 YSLEER. The CDR3 is 15 amino acids. Trimming took 1 base from V and 2 from J, leaving 12 bases between them. The DNA for the CDR3 is TGCGCCAGCAGCCAAGGTCCGGACACTGCCTACGAGCAGTACTTC. Protein product: CASSQGPDTAYEQYF.

This clonotype came up a few times. This sequence joins TRBV5-1 and TRBJ2-1; TRBD2 agrees at 8 bases. CDR3 length: 16 amino acids. The germline V gene encodes CDR1 SGHRS and CDR2 YFSETQ. The V gene end was trimmed by 5 bases and the J gene end by 4 bases; junction bases not matched to a gene: 11. Written as DNA, the CDR3 is TGCGCCAGCAGTGGGGTCGTGACTAGCGCTTACAATGAGCAGTTCTTC. The encoded protein is CASSGVVTSAYNEQFF.

This chain uses TRBV7-9 with TRBJ1-2; D perhaps matches TRBD1 (5 bases). The germline V and J ends were trimmed by 5 bases and 2 bases, with 15 bases remaining between them. Germline V gives CDR1 SEHNR, CDR2 FQNEAQ (reference sequence). CDR3 length equals 15 residues. CDR3 protein: CASSVGTVFNYGYTF. The CDR3 nucleotides are TGTGCCAGCAGCGTTGGGACTGTCTTCAACTATGGCTACACCTTC.

This clonotype occurred many times. The chain combines TRBV13 with TRBJ2-3; D is unclear. The ends were cut back, 3 bases at V and 2 bases at J, with 9 bases in the middle. In germline, CDR1 is PRHDT, CDR2 FYEKMQ (reference sequence). CDR3 length: 14 residues. In DNA form, the CDR3 reads TGTGCCAGCAGCTTGGGCATAGCCACAGATACGCAGTATTTT. Translation gives CASSLGIATDTQYF.

This clonotype has more than one count but fewer than ten. Mismatch with germline at one junction end may stem from a read error. The V gene is TRBV7-7, the J gene TRBJ2-5, with D unresolved. The germline V gene encodes CDR1 SSHAT and CDR2 FNYEAQ (reference sequence). The CDR3 loop spans 13 amino acids. CDR3 protein: CASSLDTVQTQYF. The CDR3 DNA follows: TGTGCTAGCAGCTTAGATACAGTCCAGACCCAGTACTTC.

Only one count was recorded for this clonotype. The chain combines TRBV29-1 with TRBJ2-5; 9 bases are shared with TRBD1. J lost 3 bases, V lost 7 bases, and 6 bases had no gene match. The CDR3 is 13 residues long. Germline V gene lookup returns CDR1 SQVTM and CDR2 ANQGSEA. The CDR3 bases are TGCAGCGCCGGACAGGGGTCTAAAGAGACCCAGTACTTC. This encodes CSAGQGSKETQYF.

This clonotype was seen many times. The V gene is TRBV29-1, the J gene TRBJ1-1, with 10 nucleotides matching TRBD1. There are 16 residues in the CDR3. Losses at the gene ends were 6 bases for V and 4 bases for J; bases not matched to a gene: 14. The germline V gene has CDR1 SQVTM and CDR2 ANQGSEA. CDR3 coding DNA: TGCAGCGTCGAAACCCGGACAGGGGGATTGGGCACTGAAGCTTTCTTT. Residues: CSVETRTGGLGTEAFF. Complete variable domain (other parts from reference TRBV29-1 and TRBJ1-1): SAVISQKPSRDICQRGTSLTIQCQVDSQVTMMFWYRQQPGQSLTLIATANQGSEATYESGFVIDKFPISRPNLTFSTLTVSNMSPEDSSIYLCSVETRTGGLGTEAFFGQGTRLTVV.

CDR3 bases: TGCGCCAGCAGCCCCACTGACTCCTACAATGAGCAGTTCTTC. It is translated as CASSPTDSYNEQFF. The gene calls are TRBV4-3 and TRBJ2-1; D unclear. With 4 bases removed from V and 0 bases from J, the gap between germline ends came to 7 bases. In germline, CDR1 is LGHNA, CDR2 YSLEER. CDR3 length: 14 residues.

The chain joins TRBV28 to TRBJ2-5; D possibly uses TRBD1 or TRBD2 (5 bases each). The germline CDR1 and CDR2 sequences are MDHEN and SYDVKM. The CDR3 spans 15 residues. V lost 10 bases and J 2 bases, leaving 20 bases between the germline ends. The CDR3 protein is CAIQGSGTLQETQYF. In nucleotides, the CDR3 is TGTGCCATCCAGGGATCCGGGACCCTTCAAGAGACCCAGTACTTC. Together with reference TRBV28 and TRBJ2-5, the CDR3 gives the full variable domain: DVKVTQSSRYLVKRTGEKVFLECVQDMDHENMFWYRQDPGLGLRLIYFSYDVKMKEKGDIPEGYSVSREKKERFSLILESASTNQTSMYLCAIQGSGTLQETQYFGPGTRLLVL.

This clonotype was observed many times. The chain links TRBV7-8 to TRBJ2-7; 7 bases align to TRBD2. Germline V lookup: CDR1 SGHVS, CDR2 FQNEAQ. The junction had 3 bases not matched to a gene; V was cut back by 1 base and J by 0 bases. This CDR3 comprises 15 residues. CDR3 region: CASSLVGGSSYEQYF. DNA of the CDR3: TGTGCCAGCAGCTTAGTTGGCGGGAGCTCCTACGAGCAGTACTTC. Combining the CDR3 with reference TRBV7-8 and TRBJ2-7 gives the whole variable domain GAGVSQSPRYKVAKRGQDVALRCDPISGHVSLFWYQQALGQGPEFLTYFQNEAQLDKSGLPSDRFFAERPEGSVSTLKIQRTQQEDSAVYLCASSLVGGSSYEQYFGPGTRLTVT.

This clonotype came up many times. The rearrangement joins TRBV5-1 to TRBJ1-1, with TRBD1 matching 8 bases. This CDR3 comprises 15 residues. Germline loops: CDR1 SGHRS, CDR2 YFSETQ. V trimming: 1 base; J trimming: 0 bases; junction bases outside the gene matches: 2. In DNA, the CDR3 is TGCGCCAGCAGCTTGAACAGGGGGTTGAACACTGAAGCTTTCTTT. Protein: CASSLNRGLNTEAFF.